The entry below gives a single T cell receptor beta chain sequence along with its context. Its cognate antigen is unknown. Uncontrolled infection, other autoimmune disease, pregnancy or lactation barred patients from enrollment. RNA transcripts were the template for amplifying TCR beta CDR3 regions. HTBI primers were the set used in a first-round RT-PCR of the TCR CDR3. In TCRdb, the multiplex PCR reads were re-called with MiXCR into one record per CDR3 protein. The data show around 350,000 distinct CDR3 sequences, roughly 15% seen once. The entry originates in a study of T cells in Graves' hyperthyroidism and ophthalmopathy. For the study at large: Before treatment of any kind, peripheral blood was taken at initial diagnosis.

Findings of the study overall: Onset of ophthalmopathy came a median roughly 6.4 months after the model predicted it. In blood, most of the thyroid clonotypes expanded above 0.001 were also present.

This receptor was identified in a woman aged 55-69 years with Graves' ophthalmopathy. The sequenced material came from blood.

In nucleotides, the CDR3 is TGCGCCAGCAGCTTTGGGCACAGGGGAGGAGGCGAGCAGTACTTC. Translating it yields CASSFGHRGGGEQYF. The gene calls are TRBV5-1 and TRBJ2-7; D is possibly TRBD1 (7 bases). Germline V CDR1 and CDR2: SGHRS, YFSETQ. Trimming removed 2 bases from V and 6 bases from J, with 18 bases in between. The CDR3 runs 15 residues. The full variable domain, its missing parts supplied by reference TRBV5-1 and TRBJ2-7, is KAGVTQTPRYLIKTRGQQVTLSCSPISGHRSVSWYQQTPGQGLQFLFEYFSETQRNKGNFPGRFSGRQFSNSRSEMNVSTLELGDSALYLCASSFGHRGGGEQYFGPGTRLTVT.